This T cell receptor (beta chain) was identified in a study of blood T cell repertoires in COVID-19. Some clones are missing from TCRdb's copy, which holds only in-frame ones; the method was immunoSEQ multiplex PCR. In the table there are almost 200,000 clones, around four fifths of which are singletons. CDR1 and CDR2 (germline): SQVTM, ANQGSEA. The CDR3 extends over 12 amino acids. Trimming shortened V by 7 bases and J by 5 bases, and 15 bases separated the two germline ends. The chain uses TRBV29-1 and TRBJ2-7; D possibly corresponds to TRBD1 (5 bases). Sequencing was carried out using peripheral blood. This sequence originates from a man aged 55 to 70 with COVID-19, enrolled during active disease. DNA of the CDR3: TGCAGCGGAGGCAGGGAAGTCGACGAGCAGTACTTC. The encoded protein is CSGGREVDEQYF.